This record concerns one TCR beta chain sequence. The assay was immunoSEQ multiplex PCR, and TCRdb's table has in-frame clones only and misses some. The repertoire includes around 720,000 clones, around 73% of them detected once, and around 2% sits in the top ten. These data come from a study of shared clonotypes between healthy human individuals. The CDR3 covers 15 residues. The germline V gene has CDR1 MDHEN and CDR2 SYDVKM. V lost 3 bases to trimming and J lost 9 bases; unmatched junction nucleotides: 9. This chain links TRBV28 with TRBJ2-1, with TRBD1 identical over 9 bases. Sequencing was performed on memory CD4+ T cells sorted from blood. Subset denoted: CD45RA-negative fraction. The sequence came from a woman under 40 in good health. The chain's CDR3 is CASSLWGTGSFEQFF. As DNA, the CDR3 is TGTGCCAGCAGTTTGTGGGGGACAGGGAGCTTTGAGCAGTTCTTC. Using reference TRBV28 and TRBJ2-1 for the parts outside the CDR3, the full variable domain is DVKVTQSSRYLVKRTGEKVFLECVQDMDHENMFWYRQDPGLGLRLIYFSYDVKMKEKGDIPEGYSVSREKKERFSLILESASTNQTSMYLCASSLWGTGSFEQFFGPGTRLTVL.